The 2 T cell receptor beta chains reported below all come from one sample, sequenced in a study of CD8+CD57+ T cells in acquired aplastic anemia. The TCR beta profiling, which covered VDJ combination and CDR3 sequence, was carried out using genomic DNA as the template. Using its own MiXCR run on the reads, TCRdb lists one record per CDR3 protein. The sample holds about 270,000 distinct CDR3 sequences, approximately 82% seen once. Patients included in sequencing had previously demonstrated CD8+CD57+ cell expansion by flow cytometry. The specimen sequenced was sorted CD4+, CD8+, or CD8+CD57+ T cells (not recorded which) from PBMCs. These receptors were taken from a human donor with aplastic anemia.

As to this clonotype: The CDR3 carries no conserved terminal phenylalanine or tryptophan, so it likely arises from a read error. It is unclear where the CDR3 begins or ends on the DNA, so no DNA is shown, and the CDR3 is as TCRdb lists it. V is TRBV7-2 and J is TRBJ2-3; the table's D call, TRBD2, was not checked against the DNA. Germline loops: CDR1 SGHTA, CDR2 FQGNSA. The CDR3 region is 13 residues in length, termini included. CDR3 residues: CASRAGGTWTQSH.

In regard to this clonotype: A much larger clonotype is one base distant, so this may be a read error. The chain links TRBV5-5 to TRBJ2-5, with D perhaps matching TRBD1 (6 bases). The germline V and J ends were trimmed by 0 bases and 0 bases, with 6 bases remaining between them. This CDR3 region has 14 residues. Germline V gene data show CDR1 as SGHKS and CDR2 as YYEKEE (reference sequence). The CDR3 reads CASSLDRDQETQYF. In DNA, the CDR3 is TGTGCCAGCAGCTTGGACAGGGACCAAGAGACCCAGTACTTC.